The clone carrying this TCR beta chain has only a few counts. This record belongs to a study of blood T cell repertoires in COVID-19. As for the study in general: Donors in the United States, Italy and Spain gave samples during acute or convalescent COVID-19. From T cells, B-cell-depleted T cells, or PBMCs came the material, which was cDNA or gDNA.

The CDR3 runs 15 residues. Per the germline V gene, CDR1 is SGHAT and CDR2 is FQNNGV. V shed 4 bases and J shed 2 bases, with 15 bases lying between them. As originally analysed: Reference gene primer amplification gave estimated nucleated cell counts. The protocol was immunoSEQ multiplex PCR, while the TCRdb copy is restricted to in-frame clones and leaves out a portion. The V and J calls and clone size are taken from that table; D and trimming were inferred from the DNA. The sample yields under 200,000 clones, over 60% seen once. Specimen: peripheral blood. The receptor's source is a woman of 80 years or more with acute or convalescent COVID-19. The rearrangement joins TRBV11-2 to TRBJ2-7, with a possible D match to TRBD2 (5 bases). The CDR3 reads CASSYPLGETYEQYF. As DNA, the CDR3 is TGTGCCAGCAGCTACCCCCTCGGGGAAACCTACGAGCAGTACTTC.